This T cell receptor beta chain was sequenced for a study of blood T cell repertoires in COVID-19. Seattle's enrolled individuals joined amid active infection and were then monitored longitudinally. J lost 4 bases, V lost 2 bases, and 4 bases had no gene match. The germline gives CDR1 MNHEY, CDR2 SMNVEV (reference sequence). This CDR3 is built from 15 residues. Generated by immunoSEQ multiplex PCR, the TCRdb table keeps only in-frame clones and is missing some. The data show 300,000 to 350,000 clones, approximately 90% seen once. A few counts support this clone. The sample was peripheral blood. The receptor's source is a woman in her 30s with COVID-19, enrolled during active disease. V gene TRBV27 combines with J gene TRBJ2-7, with 11 bases that match TRBD1. CDR3 sequence reads: CASSLGQGAVYEQYF. CDR3 in DNA: TGTGCCAGCAGTTTAGGACAGGGGGCCGTTTACGAGCAGTACTTC.